The 25 T cell receptor beta chains listed next were all sequenced from one sample in a study of control samples from healthy donors and cancer patients. Measured with immunoSEQ multiplex PCR; TCRdb has only the in-frame clones, and not every one. The table includes around 190,000 clones, more than 80% detected once. The source material was blood. The source of these receptors is a man aged 25-40 years in good health.

The chain recombines TRBV28 with TRBJ1-5, with 10 bases aligning to TRBD1. The V gene end was trimmed by 5 bases and the J gene end by 5 bases; junction bases not matched to a gene: 6. Looked up from germline, CDR1 is MDHEN and CDR2 is SYDVKM. There are 15 residues in the CDR3. The CDR3, as DNA: TGTGCCAGCAGTGGACAGGGGGTGGGAGATCAGCCCCAGCATTTT. Protein: CASSGQGVGDQPQHF.

The chain employs TRBV9 and TRBJ2-2, with TRBD1 matching over 9 bases. The CDR3 runs to 15 residues. V dropped 4 bases and J dropped 1; count of bases not matched to a gene: 2. In germline, CDR1 is SGDLS, CDR2 YYNGEE. Here the CDR3 reads CASSPGQGNTGELFF. The CDR3 nucleotides are TGTGCCAGCAGCCCGGGACAGGGGAACACCGGGGAGCTGTTTTTT. Combining the CDR3 with reference TRBV9 and TRBJ2-2 gives the whole variable domain DSGVTQTPKHLITATGQRVTLRCSPRSGDLSVYWYQQSLDQGLQFLIQYYNGEERAKGNILERFSAQQFPDLHSELNLSSLELGDSALYFCASSPGQGNTGELFFGEGSRLTVL.

The gene calls are TRBV7-2 and TRBJ2-7; 9 bases are a match to TRBD1. With V trimmed by 0 bases and J by 3 bases, 6 bases remained unmatched. Germline-derived CDR1 and CDR2 are SGHTA and FQGNSA. CDR3 length: 16 amino acids. Here the CDR3 reads CASSLAWDREIYEQYF. CDR3 DNA: TGTGCCAGCAGCTTAGCGTGGGACAGGGAGATCTACGAGCAGTACTTC.

The chain combines TRBV9 with TRBJ2-1; no reliable D call. Germline lookup yields CDR1 SGDLS and CDR2 YYNGEE. This CDR3 has 19 residues. The V gene lost 3 bases and the J gene lost 0 bases, with 22 bases spanning the gap. The CDR3 region has the DNA TGTGCCAGCAGCGATAAAGAAGTCACTACTTGGATCTCCTACAATGAGCAGTTCTTC. Translation: CASSDKEVTTWISYNEQFF.

This chain links TRBV19 with TRBJ2-5; perhaps TRBD2 as D (7 bases). CDR1 is LNHDA and CDR2 is SQIVND in the germline V gene (reference sequence). Trimming took 6 bases from V and 5 from J, leaving 10 bases between them. CDR3 length: 12 residues. DNA of the CDR3: TGTGCCAGTAGGAGGGGGGGGGAGACCCAGTACTTC. Translating gives CASRRGGETQYF.

The chain has TRBV30 and TRBJ2-3; no reliable D call. In germline, CDR1 is GTSNPN, CDR2 SVGIG (reference sequence). The germline V and J ends were trimmed by 1 base and 4 bases, with 12 bases remaining between them. This CDR3 has 14 amino acids. CDR3 nucleotides: TGTGCCTGGAGTGGGGGATACGGCTCAGATACGCAGTATTTT. It is translated as CAWSGGYGSDTQYF.

This sequence joins TRBV5-1 and TRBJ2-3; the D is unclear. CDR3 length: 19 amino acids. V lost 0 bases, J lost 2 bases, and 22 bases lay in between. CDR1 SGHRS and CDR2 YFSETQ come from the germline V gene. The CDR3 spells CASSLVGSGRNADTDTQYF. CDR3 coding DNA: TGCGCCAGCAGCTTGGTTGGTTCCGGACGTAATGCCGACACAGATACGCAGTATTTT.

The chain carries TRBV10-1 and TRBJ1-5; perhaps TRBD1 as D (5 bases). CDR1 and CDR2 (germline): WNHNN, SYGVQD (reference sequence). This CDR3 has 17 amino acids. With 6 bases removed from V and 1 base from J, the gap between germline ends came to 19 bases. CDR3 region: CASRALRGSGSNQPQHF. Here the CDR3 DNA reads TGCGCCAGCAGAGCTCTCCGGGGGTCCGGGAGCAATCAGCCCCAGCATTTT.

The chain joins TRBV30 to TRBJ2-3; a weak D match, TRBD1 (6 bases). The germline V and J ends were trimmed by 5 bases and 2 bases, with 14 bases remaining between them. Germline V lookup: CDR1 GTSNPN, CDR2 SVGIG (reference sequence). This CDR3 is 14 amino acids long. For the CDR3, the DNA is TGTGCCTGGGGCGCGTCAGGGGCCACAGATACGCAGTATTTT. This codes for CAWGASGATDTQYF. Full variable domain (outside the CDR3, taken from reference TRBV30 and TRBJ2-3): SQTIHQWPATLVQPVGSPLSLECTVEGTSNPNLYWYRQAAGRGLQLLFYSVGIGQISSEVPQNLSASRPQDRQFILSSKKLLLSDSGFYLCAWGASGATDTQYFGPGTRLTVL.

The V and J genes are TRBV7-8 and TRBJ1-6; 7 bases map to TRBD1. V lost 1 base to trimming and J lost 7 bases; unmatched junction nucleotides: 7. This CDR3 contains 16 residues. Germline V gene data show CDR1 as SGHVS and CDR2 as FQNEAQ. This CDR3 is CASSLEGGQANSPLHF. The CDR3 nucleotides are TGTGCCAGCAGCTTAGAGGGAGGACAGGCAAATTCACCCCTCCACTTT.

The chain combines TRBV7-9 with TRBJ1-4, with 8 bases lining up with TRBD1. CDR1 SEHNR and CDR2 FQNEAQ come from the germline V gene (reference sequence). CDR3 size: 15 residues. V lost 5 bases to trimming and J lost 8 bases; unmatched junction nucleotides: 10. CDR3 protein: CASSPPTGAREKLFF. The CDR3 DNA is TGTGCCAGCAGCCCGCCGACAGGGGCAAGGGAAAAACTGTTTTTT.

The chain employs TRBV27 and TRBJ2-1; possibly TRBD1 for D (8 bases). Germline-derived CDR1 and CDR2 are MNHEY and SMNVEV (reference sequence). The CDR3 is 16 residues long. The V end lost 3 bases, the J end lost 7 bases, and 19 bases lay between the germline ends. The CDR3 region has the DNA TGTGCCAGCAGTTTTGTACGGACAGGGAGGGCAAATGAGCAGTTCTTC. Protein sequence: CASSFVRTGRANEQFF.

The chain joins TRBV10-1 to TRBJ1-1; no reliable D call. The ends were cut back, 4 bases at V and 1 base at J, with 4 bases in the middle. CDR1 is WNHNN and CDR2 is SYGVQD in the germline V gene (reference sequence). The CDR3 is 12 amino acids. CDR3 residues: CASSGRNTEAFF. As DNA, the CDR3 is TGCGCCAGCAGTGGGCGGAACACTGAAGCTTTCTTT.

The chain links TRBV5-1 to TRBJ2-3, with 9 bases that match TRBD2. The V and J ends lost 4 bases and 0 bases, in that order; junction bases with no gene match: 6. Germline loops: CDR1 SGHRS, CDR2 YFSETQ. There are 16 residues in the CDR3. This chain's CDR3 is CASSRGTSSSTDTQYF. The CDR3 DNA sequence: TGCGCCAGCAGCAGGGGGACTAGCAGTAGCACAGATACGCAGTATTTT.

The rearrangement uses TRBV3-1 (or the pseudogene TRBV3-2) and TRBJ2-7; D is perhaps TRBD2 (6 bases). This CDR3 is 15 amino acids long. Germline CDR1 and CDR2: LGHDT and YNNKEL (reference sequence). V lost 0 bases, J lost 2 bases, and 11 bases lay in between. CDR3 nucleotides: TGTGCCAGCAGCCAAGATCTCGCGGGGACCTACGAGCAGTACTTC. It is translated as CASSQDLAGTYEQYF.

V is TRBV6-5 and J is TRBJ2-3; possible D gene TRBD1, 6 bases. Trimming shortened V by 2 bases and J by 3 bases, and 12 bases separated the two germline ends. The CDR3 covers 15 residues. Germline-derived CDR1 and CDR2 are MNHEY and SVGAGI. The CDR3 is CASSYRRRGTDTQYF. CDR3 nucleotides: TGTGCCAGCAGTTACCGTCGCAGGGGAACAGATACGCAGTATTTT.

V usage is TRBV25-1 and J usage is TRBJ1-6, with 8 nucleotides matching TRBD1. This CDR3 has 15 amino acids. The germline CDR1 and CDR2 sequences are MGHDK and SYGVNS. The junction had 3 bases not matched to a gene; V was cut back by 5 bases and J by 3 bases. CDR3 amino acids: CASSTTGGYNSPLHF. Here the CDR3 DNA reads TGTGCCAGCAGTACCACAGGGGGCTATAATTCACCCCTCCACTTT.

This chain uses TRBV6-5 with TRBJ1-6, with D maybe TRBD1 (5 bases). Germline V gene sequence: CDR1 MNHEY, CDR2 SVGAGI. Trimming removed 9 bases at V and 10 bases at J, with 13 bases between. This CDR3 comprises 12 residues. The DNA of the CDR3 is TGTGCCAGTGGGACGGAGGGGTCACCCCTCCACTTT. This gives the protein CASGTEGSPLHF.

J is TRBJ1-5 and V is TRBV19; 7 bases are shared with TRBD1. The CDR3 is made up of 14 amino acids. With 4 bases clipped from V and 6 bases from J, the junction kept 6 bases outside the gene matches. In germline, CDR1 is LNHDA, CDR2 SQIVND (reference sequence). The CDR3 spells CASSRGGFGQPQHF. CDR3 nucleotide sequence: TGTGCCAGTAGTAGAGGGGGCTTCGGTCAGCCCCAGCATTTT. The complete variable domain, with remaining parts taken from reference TRBV19 and TRBJ1-5, reads DGGITQSPKYLFRKEGQNVTLSCEQNLNHDAMYWYRQDPGQGLRLIYYSQIVNDFQKGDIAEGYSVSREKKESFPLTVTSAQKNPTAFYLCASSRGGFGQPQHFGDGTRLSIL.

The CDR3 coding sequence is TGTGCCAGCAGTGCCTCACTGAACACCGGGGAGCTGTTTTTT. This encodes CASSASLNTGELFF. The chain carries TRBV6-4 and TRBJ2-2; no firm D call. Trimming pared 4 bases from V and 1 base from J, leaving 7 bases between. The CDR3 consists of 14 residues. CDR1 is MRHNA, CDR2 SNTAGT, per germline.

The chain carries TRBV27 and TRBJ1-4; D gene uncertain. The V and J ends lost 2 bases and 3 bases respectively, with 4 bases between them. The CDR3 loop spans 13 amino acids. The germline gives CDR1 MNHEY, CDR2 SMNVEV (reference sequence). The CDR3 reads CASSLLPNEKLFF. The CDR3 nucleotides are TGTGCCAGCAGTTTACTACCTAATGAAAAACTGTTTTTT.

The chain joins TRBV6-9 to TRBJ2-1, with TRBD2 identical over 14 bases. CDR1 is MNHGY and CDR2 is SVAAGI in the germline V gene. Losses at the gene ends were 10 bases for V and 8 bases for J; bases not matched to a gene: 7. The CDR3 extends over 14 amino acids. CDR3 amino acids: CATPTSGREDEQFF. The CDR3 DNA follows: TGTGCCACCCCGACTAGCGGGAGGGAGGATGAGCAGTTCTTC.

The chain recombines TRBV4-1 with TRBJ2-7, with D perhaps matching TRBD2 (6 bases). Germline values: CDR1 MGHRA, CDR2 YSYEKL. The ends were cut back, 4 bases at V and 4 bases at J, with 14 bases in the middle. The CDR3 is 14 residues long. This CDR3 is CASSPRDGTYEQYF. CDR3 nucleotides: TGCGCCAGCAGCCCTCGGGACGGGACTTACGAGCAGTACTTC.

The chain carries TRBV11-2 and TRBJ2-2, with 7 nucleotides matching TRBD1. Germline-derived CDR1 and CDR2 are SGHAT and FQNNGV. CDR3 length equals 15 residues. Germline trimming cut 4 bases from V and 6 bases from J; bases unmatched to any gene: 8. This CDR3 reads CASSWGQIQAGELFF. The CDR3 nucleotides read TGTGCCAGCAGCTGGGGACAGATCCAGGCCGGGGAGCTGTTTTTT.

Regarding this clone: Because the CDR3's place on the DNA is in doubt, the DNA is left out and the CDR3 is given as listed by TCRdb. V usage is TRBV21-1 and J usage is TRBJ2-2; TRBD2 is taken as the D call from the table, unchecked against the DNA. TRBV21-1 is a recognized pseudogene. Termini included, the CDR3 measures 16 amino acids. The CDR3 protein is CASSRLAGGIPGSCFF.